Presented here are 2 T cell receptor beta chains from one specimen sequenced in a study of blood T cell repertoires in COVID-19. Clones were read by immunoSEQ multiplex PCR, and TCRdb kept only the in-frame ones, dropping some. The sample includes 280,000 or so clones, over 85% of them seen just once. Sequences were obtained from PBMCs or T cells enriched from blood (not recorded which). All receptors derive from a woman in her fifties or sixties who had been exposed to COVID-19.

The chain is built from TRBV29-1 and TRBJ2-5, with TRBD1 identical over 10 bases. Germline CDR1 and CDR2: SQVTM and ANQGSEA. The CDR3 loop spans 15 amino acids. Trimming at V came to 5 bases and at J to 1 base, leaving 7 bases not matched to a gene. Here the CDR3 reads CSVIGQGVRQETQYF. In nucleotides, the CDR3 is TGCAGCGTTATCGGACAGGGGGTCCGCCAAGAGACCCAGTACTTC.

The rearrangement joins TRBV7-2 to TRBJ2-7, with 12 bases fitting TRBD1. V dropped 4 bases and J dropped 6; count of bases not matched to a gene: 10. CDR3 length: 16 residues. Germline loops: CDR1 SGHTA, CDR2 FQGNSA. The chain's CDR3 is CASSSPGGQGAGEQYF. CDR3 DNA sequence: TGTGCCAGCAGCTCTCCAGGGGGACAGGGGGCTGGCGAGCAGTACTTC. The full variable domain, in which reference TRBV7-2 and TRBJ2-7 provide the parts outside the CDR3, is GAGVSQSPSNKVTEKGKDVELRCDPISGHTALYWYRQSLGQGLEFLIYFQGNSAPDKSGLPSDRFSAERTGGSVSTLTIQRTQQEDSAVYLCASSSPGGQGAGEQYFGPGTRLTVT.